The clone carrying this T cell receptor (beta chain) appeared many times. As yet, its antigen is unknown. TCRdb recomputed calls from the RT-PCR reads with MiXCR, one row per CDR3 protein. The sample lists more than 200,000 distinct CDR3 sequences, 10% to 15% occurring once. This entry is derived from a study of response to subunit inactivated influenza vaccine. Study-wide findings and caveats: That few new T cells are recruited by each seasonal influenza vaccination was the authors' suggestion.

The CDR3 extends over 15 amino acids. Trimming shortened V by 8 bases and J by 0 bases, and 14 bases separated the two germline ends. CDR1 is SNHLY, CDR2 FYNNEI, per germline. Sequences were derived from non-naive T cells sorted from PBMCs, sampled around 15 days before vaccination. J is TRBJ2-1 and V is TRBV2; D is perhaps TRBD2 (5 bases). The source of this sequence is a man aged 45-60 years who received an inactivated influenza vaccine. The CDR3 here is CASRKRDSSYNEQFF. DNA of the CDR3: TGTGCCAGCCGGAAGAGGGATAGCTCCTACAATGAGCAGTTCTTC.